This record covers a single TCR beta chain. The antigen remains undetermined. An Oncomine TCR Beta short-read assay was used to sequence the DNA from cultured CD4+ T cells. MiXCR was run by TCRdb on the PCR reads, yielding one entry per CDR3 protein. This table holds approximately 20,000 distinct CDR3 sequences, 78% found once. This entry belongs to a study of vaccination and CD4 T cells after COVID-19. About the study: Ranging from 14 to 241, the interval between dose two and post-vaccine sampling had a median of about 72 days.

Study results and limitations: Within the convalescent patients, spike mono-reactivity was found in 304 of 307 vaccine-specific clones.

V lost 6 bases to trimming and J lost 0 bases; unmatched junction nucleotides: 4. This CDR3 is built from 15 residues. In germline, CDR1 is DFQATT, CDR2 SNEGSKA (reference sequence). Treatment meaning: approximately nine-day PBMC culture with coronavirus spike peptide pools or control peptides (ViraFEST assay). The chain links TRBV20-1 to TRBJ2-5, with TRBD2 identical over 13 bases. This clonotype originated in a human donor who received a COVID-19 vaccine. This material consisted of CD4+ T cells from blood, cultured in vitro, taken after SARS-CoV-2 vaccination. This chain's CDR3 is CSATGLAGYQETQYF. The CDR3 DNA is TGCAGTGCCACGGGACTAGCGGGGTACCAAGAGACCCAGTACTTC.